This T cell receptor beta chain emerged from a study of blood T cell repertoires in COVID-19. For the study at large: From T cells, B-cell-depleted T cells, or PBMCs came the material, which was cDNA or gDNA.

Germline V lookup: CDR1 KGHSH, CDR2 LQKENI. V was clipped by 5 bases and J by 6 bases; unmatched bases: 6. The CDR3 contains 14 residues. Per the study methods: Using reference gene primer amplification, nucleated cell counts were estimated. Using immunoSEQ multiplex PCR, the repertoire was profiled, and TCRdb retains in-frame clones only, with some absent. For V, J and clone size, that table is used; D and trimming come from the DNA. This table holds around 50,000 clones, about 92% found once. This rearrangement joins TRBV18 to TRBJ2-2; 7 positions match TRBD1. Sequencing was carried out using peripheral blood. The TCR sequence derives from a man aged 55 to 69 with COVID-19, enrolled during active disease. The DNA of the CDR3 is TGTGCCAGCTCAGCACAGGGGACACCCGGGGAGCTGTTTTTT. Translating it yields CASSAQGTPGELFF. The whole variable domain, filled in from reference TRBV18 and TRBJ2-2, reads NAGVMQNPRHLVRRRGQEARLRCSPMKGHSHVYWYRQLPEEGLKFMVYLQKENIIDESGMPKERFSAEFPKEGPSILRIQQVVRGDSAAYFCASSAQGTPGELFFGEGSRLTVL.